A single sample is the source of the 25 T cell receptor beta chains below, sequenced in a study of regulatory T cells in long-lasting Graves disease. HTBI primers from iRepertoire and Arm-PCR of CDR3 regions yielded the TCR beta libraries. TCRdb recomputed calls from the multiplex PCR reads with MiXCR, one row per CDR3 protein. Of roughly 400,000 distinct CDR3 sequences in the sample, 15% to 20% were seen once. Time point of the sample: newly diagnosed GD, antithyroid drugs for less than 3 months. Generation of the TCR library employed RNA extracted from PBMCs. This sample also appeared in a second study, on T cells in Graves' hyperthyroidism and ophthalmopathy.

Specimen: peripheral blood mononuclear cells (PBMCs), collected at new diagnosis, from a patient treated with antithyroid drugs. The receptor set was obtained from a woman between 18 and 29 years old with Graves disease.

This clonotype was found many times. The chain recombines TRBV10-1 with TRBJ2-1; 11 bases are a match to TRBD2. With V trimmed by 6 bases and J by 7 bases, 2 bases remained unmatched. Germline values: CDR1 WNHNN, CDR2 SYGVQD (reference sequence). This CDR3 is built from 13 residues. In nucleotides, the CDR3 is TGCGCCAGCAGCAGGACTAGCGGGAATGAGCAGTTCTTC. Its translation: CASSRTSGNEQFF.

This clonotype occurred many times. The rearrangement links TRBV3-1 to TRBJ2-1; D is undetermined. V gave up 2 bases and J gave up 4 bases, with 6 bases separating them. Germline CDR1 LGHDT, CDR2 YNNKEL (reference sequence). The CDR3 sequence is 13 residues long. The CDR3 sequence is CASSQRFYNEQFF. The CDR3 DNA reads as TGTGCCAGCAGCCAAAGGTTTTACAATGAGCAGTTCTTC.

This chain links TRBV20-1 with TRBJ1-2; 8 nucleotides align to TRBD1. V trimming: 0 bases; J trimming: 4 bases; junction bases outside the gene matches: 7. The CDR3 contains 15 residues. CDR1 is DFQATT, CDR2 SNEGSKA, per germline (reference sequence). Here the CDR3 DNA reads TGCAGTGCTAGAGATCCTACAGGGGGTACCTATGGCTACACCTTC. Amino acid sequence: CSARDPTGGTYGYTF.

The genes are TRBV2 and TRBJ1-6; 7 nucleotides agree with TRBD1. Unmatched junction bases numbered 7, after V lost 5 bases and J lost 6 bases. The V gene's germline CDR1 is SNHLY and CDR2 FYNNEI. CDR3 length: 15 residues. The CDR3 sequence: CASSPQGQSNSPLHF. The CDR3 DNA is TGTGCCAGCAGTCCACAGGGGCAGAGTAATTCACCCCTCCACTTT.

At least ten counts were recorded for this clonotype. This rearrangement joins TRBV7-8 to TRBJ2-7, with TRBD2 matching over 11 bases. In germline, CDR1 is SGHVS, CDR2 FQNEAQ. J gave up 6 bases and V 5 bases, and 12 bases lay outside the gene matches. This CDR3 region has 16 residues. The chain's CDR3 is CASSPRPSGRSAEQYF. The CDR3 DNA sequence: TGTGCCAGCAGCCCGAGACCTAGCGGGAGGTCTGCCGAGCAGTACTTC.

Comments on this clonotype: Given a far larger clone just one base away, this is likely a sequencing read error. This chain uses TRBV28 with TRBJ2-7; TRBD2 is a possible D gene (6 bases). Germline values: CDR1 MDHEN, CDR2 SYDVKM. V lost 6 bases to trimming and J lost 7 bases, with 22 bases between them. CDR3 length: 15 amino acids. CDR3 nucleotide sequence: TGTGCCAGCAGGGAGGGGATCCCCGGGCGGAATGAGCAGTACTTC. Its translation is CASREGIPGRNEQYF.

This clonotype was seen many times. The genes are TRBV2 and TRBJ1-1, with 8 bases matching TRBD1. The V segment lost 1 base and the J segment 4 bases; nucleotides outside the gene matches: 2. The CDR3 is 14 residues long. Looked up from germline, CDR1 is SNHLY and CDR2 is FYNNEI. As DNA, the CDR3 is TGTGCCAGCAGTGAAGAACAGGGGGGCACTGAAGCTTTCTTT. It encodes CASSEEQGGTEAFF.

The chain links TRBV5-1 to TRBJ1-1; D is unresolved. The CDR3 is 13 residues long. V was clipped by 5 bases and J by 4 bases, with 12 bases between them. CDR1 SGHRS and CDR2 YFSETQ come from the germline V gene. CDR3 in amino acids: CASSPAASTEAFF. CDR3 nucleotide sequence: TGCGCCAGCAGTCCTGCCGCGAGCACTGAAGCTTTCTTT.

This chain joins TRBV20-1 and TRBJ2-7, with D perhaps matching TRBD1 (5 bases). CDR3 length: 15 amino acids. Trimming stripped 2 bases from V and 2 bases from J, with 16 bases between. Germline CDR1 is DFQATT and CDR2 is SNEGSKA (reference sequence). CDR3 residues: CSARRSKGNPYEQYF. The CDR3 coding sequence is TGCAGTGCTAGACGATCTAAGGGGAACCCCTACGAGCAGTACTTC.

The chain couples TRBV6-2 or TRBV6-3 to TRBJ2-7; TRBD1 matches 7 bases. Germline CDR1 reads MNHEY; CDR2 reads SVGEGT. The CDR3 covers 14 residues. J lost 7 bases, V lost 4 bases, and 10 bases had no gene match. CDR3 sequence (DNA): TGTGCCAGCAGTTTACGACAGGGAACGGGTGAGCAGTACTTC. Translation: CASSLRQGTGEQYF.

This clonotype appeared many times. The V call is TRBV13, the J call TRBJ2-1, with 13 bases fitting TRBD2. The CDR3 loop spans 17 amino acids. V was clipped by 4 bases and J by 9 bases; unmatched bases: 12. Germline V gives CDR1 PRHDT, CDR2 FYEKMQ (reference sequence). CDR3 DNA sequence: TGTGCCAGCAGCTCAGAGGGACTAGCGGGACGCGGTGGTGAGCAGTTCTTC. It translates to CASSSEGLAGRGGEQFF.

V is TRBV27 and J is TRBJ1-5; 8 nucleotides match TRBD1. Germline V gene lookup returns CDR1 MNHEY and CDR2 SMNVEV (reference sequence). CDR3 length equals 16 residues. Unmatched junction bases numbered 12, after V lost 5 bases and J lost 6 bases. The CDR3 spells CASSPGQGTLGQPQHF. The CDR3 DNA sequence: TGTGCCAGCAGTCCCGGACAGGGAACTTTGGGTCAGCCCCAGCATTTT.

This clonotype appeared many times. The chain recombines TRBV6-1 with TRBJ2-7; 13 bases match TRBD2. Germline V gives CDR1 MNHNS, CDR2 SASEGT. V dropped 6 bases and J dropped 2; count of bases not matched to a gene: 1. There are 14 residues in the CDR3. CDR3: CASRLAGGPYEQYF. The CDR3 bases are TGTGCCAGCAGACTAGCGGGAGGGCCCTACGAGCAGTACTTC.

This clonotype has a count of ten or more. The chain combines TRBV13 with TRBJ2-7; TRBD2 might be the D (6 bases). V was shortened by 2 bases and J by 7 bases, with 15 bases between the two germline ends. The germline CDR1 and CDR2 sequences are PRHDT and FYEKMQ (reference sequence). The CDR3 spans 14 residues. The CDR3 bases are TGTGCCAGCAGCTTAAACCTCGTCGGAGGGGAGCAGTACTTC. It translates to CASSLNLVGGEQYF. The complete variable domain, with remaining parts taken from reference TRBV13 and TRBJ2-7, reads AAGVIQSPRHLIKEKRETATLKCYPIPRHDTVYWYQQGPGQDPQFLISFYEKMQSDKGSIPDRFSAQQFSDYHSELNMSSLELGDSALYFCASSLNLVGGEQYFGPGTRLTVT.

This clonotype appeared many times. The CDR3: CASSIWTEQETQYF. CDR3 DNA: TGTGCCAGCAGCATCTGGACAGAACAAGAGACCCAGTACTTC. This chain uses TRBV7-9 with TRBJ2-5; tentative D call: TRBD1 (6 bases). The CDR3 contains 14 residues. Germline V lookup: CDR1 SEHNR, CDR2 FQNEAQ (reference sequence). The V end was cut by 5 bases, the J end by 2 bases, with 12 bases between.

The J gene is TRBJ2-7, the V gene TRBV4-1; D is perhaps TRBD2 (6 bases). CDR1 is MGHRA, CDR2 YSYEKL, per germline. CDR3 length equals 17 residues. The V end was cut by 3 bases, the J end by 4 bases, with 22 bases between. CDR3 DNA sequence: TGCGCCAGCAGCCACCGCCGGGGAGGCCTTTCCCCTTACGAGCAGTACTTC. It yields the protein CASSHRRGGLSPYEQYF.

As to this clonotype: This may be a read error: a much more frequent sequence differs by one nucleotide. This chain joins TRBV4-1 and TRBJ2-1; D ambiguous. Per germline, CDR1 MGHRA and CDR2 YSYEKL. The V end was cut by 1 base, the J end by 10 bases, with 11 bases between. The CDR3 extends over 13 amino acids. The CDR3 spells CASSQVTRYEQFF. CDR3 nucleotides: TGCGCCAGCAGCCAAGTGACACGCTACGAGCAGTTCTTC.

The chain links TRBV4-3 to TRBJ2-7; a weak D match, TRBD1 (6 bases). V lost 2 bases and J lost 4, with 12 bases in between. The germline V gene encodes CDR1 LGHNA and CDR2 YSLEER. This CDR3 is 14 amino acids long. The DNA of the CDR3 is TGCGCCAGCAGCCAAATACAGGGTCATTACGAGCAGTACTTC. Translation: CASSQIQGHYEQYF.

The J gene is TRBJ2-2, the V gene TRBV18, with D hard to call. The CDR3 is 13 amino acids. Per germline, CDR1 KGHSH and CDR2 LQKENI. Between the trimmed V and J ends, which lost 1 base and 4 bases, there was a span of 4 bases. This CDR3 reads CASSPHSTGELFF. CDR3 in DNA: TGTGCCAGCTCACCACATTCCACCGGGGAGCTGTTTTTT.

This clonotype was seen at least ten times. The chain links TRBV2 to TRBJ2-3; D is ambiguous. V lost 6 bases and J 1 base, leaving 8 bases between the germline ends. In germline, CDR1 is SNHLY, CDR2 FYNNEI. This CDR3 spans 13 amino acids. Written as DNA, the CDR3 is TGTGCCAGCAGGAGGATCGGCACAGATACGCAGTATTTT. It specifies CASRRIGTDTQYF.

At least ten counts were recorded for this clonotype. The rearrangement links TRBV7-9 to TRBJ2-3, with D tentatively TRBD2 (5 bases). The germline gives CDR1 SEHNR, CDR2 FQNEAQ (reference sequence). V lost 3 bases, J lost 0 bases, and 7 bases lay in between. This CDR3 spans 14 amino acids. The CDR3 nucleotides are TGTGCCAGCAGCTTCGGCGGGAGCACAGATACGCAGTATTTT. Encoded protein: CASSFGGSTDTQYF.

This clonotype was seen repeatedly, ten times or more. The chain recombines TRBV6-1 with TRBJ2-5; TRBD2 agrees at 7 bases. Trimming at V came to 7 bases and at J to 7 bases, leaving 27 bases not matched to a gene. This CDR3 has 19 residues. Germline lookup yields CDR1 MNHNS and CDR2 SASEGT. CDR3 region: CASILRNGGSTASVGTQYF. The CDR3 DNA reads as TGTGCCAGCATCCTTAGAAACGGCGGGAGTACCGCCTCCGTCGGGACCCAGTACTTC.

This clonotype was found many times. The chain uses TRBV12-3 or TRBV12-4 and TRBJ2-7, with D possibly matching TRBD2 (5 bases). V was trimmed by 6 bases and J by 3 bases, leaving 9 bases between them. The CDR3 extends over 12 amino acids. The CDR3 coding sequence is TGTGCCAGCAGCTTCGGGAACTACGAGCAGTACTTC. Its translation is CASSFGNYEQYF.

The chain uses TRBV7-3 and TRBJ1-5, with unresolved D. CDR3 size: 15 residues. CDR1 and CDR2 from the germline V gene are SGHTA and FQGTGA. Trimming left V 1 base short and J 0 bases short, with 7 bases between. The CDR3: CASSLSGISNQPQHF. CDR3 DNA sequence: TGTGCCAGCAGCTTAAGCGGGATTAGCAATCAGCCCCAGCATTTT.

Ten or more counts support this clonotype. The chain combines TRBV11-1 with TRBJ2-1, with D possibly TRBD2 on 5 matching bases. Germline CDR1 and CDR2: SGHAT and FQDESV (reference sequence). Trimming stripped 1 base from V and 0 bases from J, with 13 bases between. The CDR3 is 17 residues long. The DNA for the CDR3 is TGTGCCAGCAGCTTAGTGCCAGCGGCCCCCTCCTACAATGAGCAGTTCTTC. Amino acids: CASSLVPAAPSYNEQFF.